This T cell receptor (beta chain) was found in a study of post-analysis software for immune sequencing data. This clonotype was counted between two and nine times. Built from TCR beta cDNA, the libraries had unique molecular identifiers in them. MiXCR, applied by TCRdb to the PCR reads, yields one record per CDR3 protein. Seen here are about 570,000 distinct CDR3 sequences, less than 40% observed once, and the top ten hold about 6%. The TCR comes from a girl younger than 18 with multiple sclerosis. The sample was blood.

The DNA for the CDR3 is TGTGCCAGCAGCTCGAGGGACAGCGACACAGATACGCAGTATTTT. Amino acids: CASSSRDSDTDTQYF. The rearrangement links TRBV11-2 to TRBJ2-3, with 7 bases fitting TRBD1. The trim removed 4 bases at V and 2 bases at J, leaving 6 bases unmatched. CDR1 is SGHAT and CDR2 is FQNNGV in the germline V gene. The CDR3 has 15 amino acids.